The 16 T cell receptor beta chains in this list originate from one sample, sequenced in a study of human T cells and chemical hapten exposure. Using its own MiXCR run on the RACE reads, TCRdb lists one record per CDR3 protein. The table lists 50,000 to 70,000 distinct CDR3 sequences, 5.5% to 7.5% of them singletons. Time point: healthy volunteer bleed at 6 weeks. Before extraction, the whole blood was not fractionated, and total RNA was taken from it. The sample taken for sequencing was whole blood. These receptor sequences come from a female donor in good health. Some clones in this sample may be carry-over from other donors' samples.

At least ten counts were recorded for this clonotype. The chain uses TRBV2 and TRBJ1-4; D unclear. The CDR3 has 14 amino acids. The V end was cut by 8 bases, the J end by 4 bases, with 14 bases between. CDR1 is SNHLY and CDR2 is FYNNEI in the germline V gene. Written as DNA, the CDR3 is TGTGCCAGCGTTCGGACGGCAATTAATGAAAAACTGTTTTTT. Translating it yields CASVRTAINEKLFF.

This clonotype appeared a few times. The V call is TRBV28, the J call TRBJ2-7; 8 bases match TRBD2. Germline trimming cut 5 bases from V and 3 bases from J; bases unmatched to any gene: 9. The CDR3 is 15 amino acids. CDR1 is MDHEN, CDR2 SYDVKM, per germline. The CDR3 protein is CASSKLAGPLYEQYF. The CDR3 nucleotides are TGTGCCAGCAGTAAGTTAGCGGGACCCCTCTACGAGCAGTACTTC.

There are many counts of this clonotype. V usage is TRBV28 and J usage is TRBJ2-7; D is tentatively TRBD1 or TRBD2 (5 bases each). CDR1 and CDR2 from the germline V gene are MDHEN and SYDVKM. V was shortened by 6 bases and J by 2 bases, with 17 bases between the two germline ends. CDR3 size: 15 residues. This CDR3 reads CASRGLAPITYEQYF. CDR3 sequence (DNA): TGTGCCAGCAGGGGGCTAGCACCGATAACCTACGAGCAGTACTTC.

This clonotype was observed a few times. The J gene is TRBJ1-1, the V gene TRBV12-5, with 7 bases aligning to TRBD1. Germline-derived CDR1 and CDR2 are LGHNT and FRNRAP. This CDR3 is 16 amino acids long. Trimming took 2 bases from V and 4 from J; bases not matched to a gene: 10. The CDR3 DNA sequence: TGTGCTAGTGGTTTGACCTACAGGGGCAGAACCACTGAAGCTTTCTTT. Translating gives CASGLTYRGRTTEAFF.

This clonotype was counted only a few times. V gene TRBV10-3 combines with J gene TRBJ2-1; 10 bases align to TRBD2. V was clipped by 4 bases and J by 4 bases; unmatched bases: 7. CDR3 length: 16 amino acids. Germline lookup yields CDR1 ENHRY and CDR2 SYGVKD. The CDR3 here is CAISGAVAGGYNEQFF. CDR3 bases: TGTGCCATCAGTGGGGCCGTAGCGGGGGGTTACAATGAGCAGTTCTTC.

The CDR3 DNA reads as TGTGCCAGCAGCCCCCCCGGGAGGGAATACAATGAGCAGTTCTTC. This encodes CASSPPGREYNEQFF. The chain employs TRBV5-4 and TRBJ2-1; 8 bases match TRBD2. CDR3 length: 15 residues. The ends lost 4 bases at V and 4 bases at J; junction bases unmatched: 7. Per the germline V gene, CDR1 is SGHNT and CDR2 is YYREEE (reference sequence).

This CDR3 is CASRRMDDANYGYTF. The CDR3 coding sequence is TGCGCCAGCAGACGGATGGACGATGCGAACTATGGCTACACCTTC. This chain uses TRBV5-1 with TRBJ1-2, with D unresolved. V lost 5 bases to trimming and J lost 2 bases, with 16 bases between them. The CDR3 is 15 amino acids. Germline CDR1 is SGHRS and CDR2 is YFSETQ.

At least ten counts were recorded for this clonotype. V usage is TRBV11-2 and J usage is TRBJ2-1; D uncertain. V gave up 5 bases and J gave up 10 bases, with 6 bases separating them. CDR3 length: 10 amino acids. CDR1 and CDR2 (germline): SGHAT, FQNNGV. The CDR3 is CASSADEQFF. CDR3 in DNA: TGTGCCAGCAGCGCGGACGAGCAGTTCTTC.

This clonotype has a handful of counts. The CDR3 loop reads CASSLGGTGVETQYF. In DNA form, the CDR3 reads TGTGCCAGCAGCTTAGGAGGGACAGGGGTAGAGACCCAGTACTTC. The chain has TRBV7-2 and TRBJ2-5, with 10 bases identical to TRBD1. The germline V gene has CDR1 SGHTA and CDR2 FQGNSA. J was trimmed by 4 bases and V by 1 base; bases with no gene match: 3. This CDR3 spans 15 amino acids.

This clonotype was observed a handful of times. The V and J genes are TRBV5-1 and TRBJ1-5; D gene unclear. Germline CDR1 and CDR2: SGHRS and YFSETQ. Trimming took 0 bases from V and 5 from J, leaving 9 bases between them. This CDR3 is 14 amino acids long. CDR3 amino acids: CASSLGFGDQPQHF. Here the CDR3 DNA reads TGCGCCAGCAGCTTGGGGTTCGGTGATCAGCCCCAGCATTTT.

This clonotype has just a few counts. The rearrangement uses TRBV6-6 and TRBJ2-7; D gene uncertain. The germline gives CDR1 MNHNY, CDR2 SVGAGI (reference sequence). The V end was cut by 2 bases, the J end by 10 bases, with 15 bases between. This CDR3 region has 13 residues. As DNA, the CDR3 is TGTGCCAGCAGTTACGGGCTTGGCGGAACCCAGTACTTC. Translating gives CASSYGLGGTQYF.

This clonotype came up a few times. The chain is built from TRBV5-1 and TRBJ2-4; the match to TRBD1 covers 9 bases. With 0 bases clipped from V and 8 bases from J, the junction kept 0 bases outside the gene matches. From germline, CDR1 is SGHRS and CDR2 YFSETQ. This CDR3 contains 13 residues. In DNA form, the CDR3 reads TGCGCCAGCAGCTTGGGACAGGGGGACATTCAGTACTTC. The encoded protein is CASSLGQGDIQYF.

The chain employs TRBV5-5 and TRBJ2-7; D is unresolved. V lost 1 base to trimming and J lost 3 bases, with 5 bases between them. The germline CDR1 and CDR2 sequences are SGHKS and YYEKEE (reference sequence). The CDR3 has 12 amino acids. The CDR3 DNA sequence: TGTGCCAGCAGCTTGTCTAACTACGAGCAGTACTTC. Translating it yields CASSLSNYEQYF. Using reference TRBV5-5 and TRBJ2-7 for the parts outside the CDR3, the full variable domain is DAGVTQSPTHLIKTRGQQVTLRCSPISGHKSVSWYQQVLGQGPQFIFQYYEKEERGRGNFPDRFSARQFPNYSSELNVNALLLGDSALYLCASSLSNYEQYFGPGTRLTVT.

This chain uses TRBV4-1 with TRBJ2-4; 11 bases map to TRBD2. Trimming removed 1 base from V and 0 bases from J; junction bases left unmatched: 2. Germline assignment: CDR1 MGHRA and CDR2 YSYEKL. This CDR3 comprises 17 residues. CDR3 nucleotides: TGCGCCAGCAGCCAAGGGACTAGCGGGCTAGCCAAAAACATTCAGTACTTC. This encodes CASSQGTSGLAKNIQYF.

The table lists this clonotype with a few counts. The chain recombines TRBV5-1 with TRBJ2-7; 10 positions match TRBD1. The V gene end was trimmed by 4 bases and the J gene end by 5 bases; junction bases not matched to a gene: 6. CDR3 length: 14 amino acids. CDR1 and CDR2 (germline): SGHRS, YFSETQ. This CDR3 is CASSAGTGADEQYF. The CDR3 region has the DNA TGCGCCAGCAGCGCTGGGACAGGGGCGGACGAGCAGTACTTC.

There are many counts of this clonotype. This chain joins TRBV6-1 and TRBJ2-3; D is ambiguous. The CDR3 spans 14 residues. Germline lookup yields CDR1 MNHNS and CDR2 SASEGT. Trimming removed 0 bases from V and 6 bases from J, with 10 bases in between. The CDR3 coding sequence is TGTGCCAGCAGTGAAGCATGGGGAACCGATACGCAGTATTTT. This codes for CASSEAWGTDTQYF.